This paragraph reports one T cell receptor beta chain. The sample belongs to a study of PD-L1 blockade in urothelial cancer. Study as a whole: Blood was tested 3 weeks (second dose) and 6 weeks into treatment.

Using immunoSEQ multiplex PCR, the repertoire was profiled, and TCRdb retains in-frame clones only, with some absent. Of fewer than 50,000 clones listed, 70% to 90% are singletons. As to time point: peripheral blood 6 weeks after treatment start. CDR1 SEHNR and CDR2 FQNEAQ come from the germline V gene (reference sequence). The V segment lost 7 bases and the J segment 0 bases; nucleotides outside the gene matches: 12. The CDR3 is made up of 17 amino acids. The sequence derives from a man aged 60 to 75 with urothelial cancer. The sample here was PBMCs, taken around atezolizumab (anti-PD-L1) treatment. V and J are TRBV7-9 and TRBJ2-1, with TRBD1 identical over 7 bases. DNA of the CDR3: TGTGCCAGCACCCTGCAGCCCCGGGACAGCTCCTACAATGAGCAGTTCTTC. Its protein is CASTLQPRDSSYNEQFF. The entire variable domain, with the rest obtained from reference TRBV7-9 and TRBJ2-1, is as follows: DTGVSQNPRHKITKRGQNVTFRCDPISEHNRLYWYRQTLGQGPEFLTYFQNEAQLEKSRLLSDRFSAERPKGSFSTLEIQRTEQGDSAMYLCASTLQPRDSSYNEQFFGPGTRLTVL.